A single count supports the clone carrying this T cell receptor (beta chain). V trimming: 8 bases; J trimming: 2 bases; junction bases outside the gene matches: 22. Germline lookup yields CDR1 SGHTA and CDR2 FQGNSA. This CDR3 comprises 19 residues. This entry comes from a study of cytomegalovirus exposure and HLA in healthy donors. The assay was immunoSEQ multiplex PCR, and TCRdb's table has in-frame clones only and misses some. The table has around 350,000 clones, around 86% seen once. Sequencing was carried out using PBMCs. The chain couples TRBV7-2 to TRBJ2-7, with TRBD1 identical over 9 bases. The sequence derives from a woman aged 18 to 35 in good health and CMV-seronegative. The CDR3 here is CASRSRGQGWRAIPYEQYF. The DNA for the CDR3 is TGTGCCAGCCGGAGTAGGGGACAGGGCTGGCGGGCGATCCCCTACGAGCAGTACTTC.